Shown below are 5 T cell receptor beta chains from a single sample sequenced in a study of T cell responses to AZD1222 COVID-19 vaccine. Clones were read by immunoSEQ multiplex PCR, and TCRdb kept only the in-frame ones, dropping some. The sample shows some 250,000 clones, around 92% of them seen only once. This specimen consisted of peripheral blood, obtained 28 days after the second AZD1222 dose. These receptors originate from an adult who received the AZD1222 COVID-19 vaccine.

This chain links TRBV7-9 with TRBJ1-6, with D perhaps TRBD1 (6 bases). Germline-derived CDR1 and CDR2 are SEHNR and FQNEAQ (reference sequence). There are 15 residues in the CDR3. V dropped 4 bases and J dropped 8 bases, with 15 bases sitting between them. As DNA, the CDR3 is TGTGCCAGCAGCTCCCAGACAGGCAAGGATTCACCCCTCCACTTT. Translated, it gives CASSSQTGKDSPLHF.

This clone was recorded a few times. The J gene is TRBJ2-1, the V gene TRBV6-2 or TRBV6-3; TRBD1 or TRBD2 may be the D gene (5 bases each). Germline lookup yields CDR1 MNHEY and CDR2 SVGEGT. V was cut by 6 bases and J by 1 base, with 10 bases left in between. The CDR3 has 14 amino acids. CDR3 in amino acids: CASSGTQSYNEQFF. For the CDR3, the DNA is TGTGCCAGCAGCGGGACCCAGTCCTACAATGAGCAGTTCTTC.

The chain couples TRBV13 to TRBJ1-1; D is undetermined. Germline V gene data show CDR1 as PRHDT and CDR2 as FYEKMQ (reference sequence). CDR3 length: 14 residues. Trimming took 0 bases from V and 4 from J, leaving 9 bases between them. In DNA, the CDR3 is TGTGCCAGCAGCTTAGGAGTCGTCGGCACTGAAGCTTTCTTT. It specifies CASSLGVVGTEAFF.

V is TRBV28 and J is TRBJ1-2, with D maybe TRBD1 (5 bases). Germline CDR1 and CDR2: MDHEN and SYDVKM. There are 13 residues in the CDR3. Trimming pared 8 bases from V and 8 bases from J, leaving 18 bases between. CDR3: CASGPGTATGYTF. The DNA of the CDR3 is TGTGCCAGCGGACCCGGGACTGCTACCGGCTACACCTTC.

This rearrangement joins TRBV3-1 (or the pseudogene TRBV3-2) to TRBJ2-2, with a possible D match to TRBD2 (5 bases). V was pared by 7 bases and J by 7 bases, with 19 bases between. The CDR3 spans 15 residues. CDR1 and CDR2 from the germline V gene are LGHDT and YNNKEL (reference sequence). DNA of the CDR3: TGTGCCAGCACCACTGAGGGCCTCCCGGGCGGGGAGCTGTTTTTT. Its protein is CASTTEGLPGGELFF.